The clone carrying this T cell receptor beta chain came up once. Antigen: not known. The data derive from a study of OX40 agonist ivuxolimab in advanced cancers. Study context: Aged roughly 23 to 90 with a mean of approximately 57 years, they were around 79% male. Broader study findings: The authors did not determine the antigen specificity of the expanded peripheral T cells. Mean expanded clone counts were higher in CD8+ than CD4+ T cells. Some of the nonresponding patients also showed low levels of normalized T-cell clonal expansion.

This CDR3 has 14 amino acids. The V end was cut by 0 bases, the J end by 8 bases, with 10 bases between. Germline CDR1 MNHEY, CDR2 SVGAGI. Assay: immunoSEQ multiplex PCR; the TCRdb copy retains only in-frame clones and omits some. The top ten clones hold 0.79% of a sample with approximately 90,000 clones, roughly 90% of them seen once. The material sequenced was CD4+ or CD8+ T cells sorted from blood, taken in a trial of the OX40 agonist ivuxolimab. This receptor was taken from an adult with an advanced solid tumor such as melanoma, head and neck, liver or kidney cancer. The V gene is TRBV6-5, the J gene TRBJ1-4; maybe TRBD1 (5 bases). The CDR3 is CASSYSIGAEKLFF. DNA for the CDR3: TGTGCCAGCAGTTACTCGATTGGGGCAGAAAAACTGTTTTTT.